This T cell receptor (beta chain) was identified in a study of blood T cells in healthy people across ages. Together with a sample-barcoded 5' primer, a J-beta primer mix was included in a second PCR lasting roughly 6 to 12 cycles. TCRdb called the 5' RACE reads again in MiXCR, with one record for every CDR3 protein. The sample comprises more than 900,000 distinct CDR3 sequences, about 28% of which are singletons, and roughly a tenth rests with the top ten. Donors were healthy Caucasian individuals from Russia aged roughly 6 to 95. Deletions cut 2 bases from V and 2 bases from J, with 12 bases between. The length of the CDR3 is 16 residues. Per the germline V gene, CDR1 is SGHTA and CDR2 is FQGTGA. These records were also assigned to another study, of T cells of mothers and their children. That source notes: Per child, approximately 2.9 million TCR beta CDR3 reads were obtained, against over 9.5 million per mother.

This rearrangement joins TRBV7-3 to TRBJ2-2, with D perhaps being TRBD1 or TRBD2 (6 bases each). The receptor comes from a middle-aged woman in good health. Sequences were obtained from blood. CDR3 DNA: TGTGCCAGCAGCTTACTGGGGGGCCGCAACACCGGGGAGCTGTTTTTT. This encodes CASSLLGGRNTGELFF.